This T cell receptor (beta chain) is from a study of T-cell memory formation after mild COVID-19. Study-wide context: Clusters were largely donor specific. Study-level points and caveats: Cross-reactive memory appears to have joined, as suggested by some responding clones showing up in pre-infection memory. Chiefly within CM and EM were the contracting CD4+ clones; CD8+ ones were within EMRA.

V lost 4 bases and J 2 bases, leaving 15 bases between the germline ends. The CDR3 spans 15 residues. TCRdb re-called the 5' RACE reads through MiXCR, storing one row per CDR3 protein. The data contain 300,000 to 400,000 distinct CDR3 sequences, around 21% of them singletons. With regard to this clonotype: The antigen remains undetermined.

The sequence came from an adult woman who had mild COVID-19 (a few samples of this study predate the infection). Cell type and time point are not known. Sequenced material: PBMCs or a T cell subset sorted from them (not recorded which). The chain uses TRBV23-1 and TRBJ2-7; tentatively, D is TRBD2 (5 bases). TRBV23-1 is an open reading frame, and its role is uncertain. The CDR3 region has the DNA TGCGCCAGCAGTCGCCTCGGCAGAGGGCCCTACGAGCAGTACTTC. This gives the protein CASSRLGRGPYEQYF.